This record concerns one T cell receptor beta chain sequence. A read error may account for a junction end that differs from germline. This sample's RNA came from whole unsorted tissue. Distant lung tissue was collected more than 3 cm away from the tumor edge. The germline gives CDR1 MNHNS, CDR2 SASEGT. CDR3 length: 14 residues. The sample comes from a study of tumor and adjacent non-tumor tissue in lung cancer. Across the whole study: Histology: eleven to twelve adenocarcinoma, a couple of squamous cell carcinoma, 1 small cell lung cancer. Samples averaged roughly 4.3 million productive TCRbeta reads each.

A modified ARM-PCR protocol with three rounds of nested PCR amplified TCRbeta. TCRdb re-derived calls from the multiplex PCR reads in MiXCR, one entry per CDR3 protein. The sample has about 67,000 distinct CDR3 sequences, around three quarters seen once. The source material was distant non-tumor lung tissue. The TCR comes from a man aged 60 to 69 with non-small cell lung cancer. The chain employs TRBV6-1 and TRBJ2-3; tentative D call: TRBD1 (5 bases). In DNA, the CDR3 is TGTGCCAGCAGTTTGGGGCGTTCGACAGATACACAGTATTTT. Protein sequence: CASSLGRSTDTQYF.